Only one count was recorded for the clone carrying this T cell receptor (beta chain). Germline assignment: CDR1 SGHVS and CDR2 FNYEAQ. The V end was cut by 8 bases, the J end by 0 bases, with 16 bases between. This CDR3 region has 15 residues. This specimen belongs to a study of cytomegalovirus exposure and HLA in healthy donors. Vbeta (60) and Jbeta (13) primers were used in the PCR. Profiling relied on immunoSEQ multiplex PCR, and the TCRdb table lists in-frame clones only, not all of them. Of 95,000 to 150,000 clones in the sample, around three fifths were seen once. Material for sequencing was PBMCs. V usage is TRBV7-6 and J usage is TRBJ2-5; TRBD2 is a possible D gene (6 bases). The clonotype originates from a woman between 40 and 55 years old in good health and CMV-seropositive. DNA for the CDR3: TGTGCCAGCCGGGTGGGGACTCGATACCAAGAGACCCAGTACTTC. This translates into CASRVGTRYQETQYF.